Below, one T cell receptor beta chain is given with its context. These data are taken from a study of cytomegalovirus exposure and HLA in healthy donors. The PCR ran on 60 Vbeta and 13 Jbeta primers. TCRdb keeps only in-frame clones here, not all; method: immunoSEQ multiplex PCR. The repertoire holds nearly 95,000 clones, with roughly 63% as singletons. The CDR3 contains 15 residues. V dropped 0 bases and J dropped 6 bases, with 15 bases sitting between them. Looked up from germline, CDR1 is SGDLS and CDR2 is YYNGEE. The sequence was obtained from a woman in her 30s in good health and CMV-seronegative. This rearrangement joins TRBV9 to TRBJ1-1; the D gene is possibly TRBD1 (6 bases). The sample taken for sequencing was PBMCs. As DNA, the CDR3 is TGTGCCAGCAGCGTAGGCACCTACAGGGTCGCTGAAGCTTTCTTT. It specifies CASSVGTYRVAEAFF.